The next 18 T cell receptor beta chains were all read from a single sample in a study of CD8+CD57+ T cells in acquired aplastic anemia (dated by TCRdb to the late 2010s). TCRdb records Illumina HiSeq 2000 as the sequencer. Genomic DNA served as template for TCR beta VDJ combination and CDR3 sequence profiling. TCRdb took the public reads, trimmed them with fastp at Q25, ran MiXCR for clone calling and kept in-frame beta chains. Duplicate CDR3 protein sequences are folded into a single record with the most common DNA and genes. Counted in this sample were 150,000 to 200,000 distinct CDR3 sequences; approximately 45% of them appeared once. The ten top clones hold about 2.9% of the sample. Material for sequencing was sorted CD4+, CD8+, or CD8+CD57+ T cells (not recorded which) from PBMCs. The receptors derive from a human donor in good health.

The gene calls are TRBV25-1 and TRBJ2-7; D is uncertain. The CDR3 is made up of 13 amino acids. Germline loops: CDR1 MGHDK, CDR2 SYGVNS. Between the trimmed V and J ends, which lost 6 bases and 4 bases, there was a span of 13 bases. This CDR3 is CASSPKPPYEQYF. DNA of the CDR3: TGTGCCAGCAGCCCCAAACCCCCTTACGAGCAGTACTTC.

This chain links TRBV14 with TRBJ2-1; D is unresolved. The V end was cut by 4 bases, the J end by 8 bases, with 9 bases between. The germline V gene encodes CDR1 SGHDN and CDR2 FVKESK. The CDR3 totals 12 residues. The CDR3 is CASSPPWDEQFF. CDR3 in DNA: TGTGCCAGCAGCCCCCCTTGGGATGAGCAGTTCTTC.

This clonotype appeared many times. The chain employs TRBV12-3 or TRBV12-4 and TRBJ2-5, with 10 bases matching TRBD1. The J segment lost 5 bases and the V segment lost 6 bases, leaving 12 bases of the junction unmatched. The CDR3 is 16 residues long. The CDR3 DNA sequence: TGTGCCAGCAGCGAAGACAGGGGGCGAGTCGGGGAGACCCAGTACTTC. Protein sequence: CASSEDRGRVGETQYF.

This clonotype was recorded many times. V and J are TRBV20-1 and TRBJ2-3; the match to TRBD2 covers 9 bases. The CDR3 has 16 residues. Germline V gene sequence: CDR1 DFQATT, CDR2 SNEGSKA (reference sequence). The V gene end was trimmed by 0 bases and the J gene end by 5 bases; junction bases not matched to a gene: 9. CDR3 coding DNA: TGCAGTGCTAGAGAGTGGCAAGCGGGAGGTTTAGATACGCAGTATTTT. It is translated as CSAREWQAGGLDTQYF.

This clonotype was counted many times. The gene calls are TRBV10-3 and TRBJ2-7, with 13 bases fitting TRBD2. Germline V CDR1 and CDR2: ENHRY, SYGVKD. The trim removed 2 bases at V and 6 bases at J, leaving 4 bases unmatched. The CDR3 is 15 residues long. Here the CDR3 reads CAISEGLAGVSEQYF. CDR3 DNA: TGTGCCATCAGTGAGGGACTAGCGGGAGTGAGCGAGCAGTACTTC.

This sequence joins TRBV9 and TRBJ2-2; 10 positions agree with TRBD2. Germline CDR1 is SGDLS and CDR2 is YYNGEE. The V and J ends lost 3 bases and 0 bases, in that order; junction bases with no gene match: 8. This CDR3 has 18 amino acids. CDR3 loop: CASSAQTSGLSNTGELFF. The CDR3 DNA reads TGTGCCAGCAGCGCGCAGACTAGCGGGTTGTCGAACACCGGGGAGCTGTTTTTT.

This clonotype showed up many times. The genes are TRBV12-3 or TRBV12-4 and TRBJ2-1, with a possible D match to TRBD1 (6 bases). The CDR3 length is 14 residues. V lost 3 bases, J lost 8 bases, and 14 bases lay in between. The CDR3 region is CASSLGRGVDEQFF. In DNA, the CDR3 is TGTGCCAGCAGTTTGGGCAGGGGAGTGGATGAGCAGTTCTTC.

The gene calls are TRBV20-1 and TRBJ1-6; D remains unclear. The V end was cut by 3 bases, the J end by 7 bases, with 10 bases between. This CDR3 is built from 13 residues. CDR1 is DFQATT and CDR2 is SNEGSKA in the germline V gene (reference sequence). CDR3 region: CSASERVNSPLHF. In DNA, the CDR3 is TGCAGTGCTAGTGAAAGGGTAAATTCACCCCTCCACTTT.

V gene TRBV2 combines with J gene TRBJ2-7; D gene uncertain. The germline V and J ends were trimmed by 0 bases and 3 bases, with 6 bases remaining between them. The germline gives CDR1 SNHLY, CDR2 FYNNEI. CDR3 size: 13 residues. Here the CDR3 DNA reads TGTGCCAGCAGTGAAGCGGACGTCTACGAGCAGTACTTC. Protein: CASSEADVYEQYF.

The V call is TRBV7-8, the J call TRBJ2-2, with D perhaps matching TRBD1 or TRBD2 (5 bases each). The V gene's germline CDR1 is SGHVS and CDR2 FQNEAQ. The V end lost 1 base, the J end lost 4 bases, and 10 bases lay between the germline ends. The length of the CDR3 is 15 residues. CDR3 coding DNA: TGTGCCAGCAGCTTAGATTGGGGGTCCACCGGGGAGCTGTTTTTT. Protein: CASSLDWGSTGELFF.

This clonotype was counted at least ten times. The rearrangement links TRBV19 to TRBJ2-2; D ambiguous. From germline, CDR1 is LNHDA and CDR2 SQIVND (reference sequence). Trimming shortened V by 5 bases and J by 3 bases, and 13 bases separated the two germline ends. The CDR3 runs to 15 residues. CDR3 sequence (DNA): TGTGCCAGTAGTGTGAAGCGTCGGGACACCGGGGAGCTGTTTTTT. Protein product: CASSVKRRDTGELFF.

In this sample, this clonotype turned up many times. The chain employs TRBV30 and TRBJ2-1; 7 nucleotides line up with TRBD2. The V segment lost 4 bases and the J segment 5 bases; nucleotides outside the gene matches: 5. The V gene's germline CDR1 is GTSNPN and CDR2 SVGIG (reference sequence). The CDR3 covers 13 residues. In nucleotides, the CDR3 is TGTGCCTGGACTAGCGGACCGCACAATGAGCAGTTCTTC. Protein: CAWTSGPHNEQFF.

The J gene is TRBJ2-2, the V gene TRBV4-2; TRBD1 matches 7 bases. The junction had 6 bases not matched to a gene; V was cut back by 0 bases and J by 5 bases. The germline V gene has CDR1 LGHNA and CDR2 YNFKEQ. This CDR3 has 16 amino acids. CDR3 bases: TGTGCCAGCAGCCAAGACCGGGACAGACTAACCGGGGAGCTGTTTTTT. This codes for CASSQDRDRLTGELFF.

This clonotype was found many times. This chain uses TRBV25-1 with TRBJ1-1, with D possibly matching TRBD1 (6 bases). The V gene lost 3 bases and the J gene lost 5 bases, with 10 bases spanning the gap. This CDR3 has 13 amino acids. The germline V gene has CDR1 MGHDK and CDR2 SYGVNS. For the CDR3, the DNA is TGTGCCAGCAGTGAGGGGGCGAGGACTGAAGCTTTCTTT. It is translated as CASSEGARTEAFF.

This chain uses TRBV7-2 with TRBJ2-1, with D possibly TRBD1 on 5 matching bases. Germline CDR1 is SGHTA and CDR2 is FQGNSA. This CDR3 region has 13 residues. V was clipped by 5 bases and J by 4 bases, with 9 bases between them. CDR3 residues: CASSQQGYNEQFF. CDR3 in DNA: TGTGCCAGCAGCCAGCAGGGTTACAATGAGCAGTTCTTC.

There are many counts of this clonotype. The CDR3 reads CASSFGQGSMNTEAFF. The CDR3 nucleotides are TGTGCCAGCAGCTTTGGACAGGGATCCATGAACACTGAAGCTTTCTTT. The rearrangement links TRBV7-2 to TRBJ1-1, with 8 positions matching TRBD1. With V trimmed by 3 bases and J by 0 bases, 6 bases remained unmatched. Germline values: CDR1 SGHTA, CDR2 FQGNSA. CDR3 length: 16 residues.

V and J are TRBV7-8 and TRBJ2-5, with 8 bases fitting TRBD1. The CDR3 sequence is 15 residues long. Looked up from germline, CDR1 is SGHVS and CDR2 is FQNEAQ. V was pared by 4 bases and J by 4 bases, with 8 bases of the junction left unmatched. This CDR3 is CASSSGQARGETQYF. The CDR3, as DNA: TGTGCCAGCAGCTCGGGACAGGCTAGGGGAGAGACCCAGTACTTC. The full variable domain, in which reference TRBV7-8 and TRBJ2-5 provide the parts outside the CDR3, is GAGVSQSPRYKVAKRGQDVALRCDPISGHVSLFWYQQALGQGPEFLTYFQNEAQLDKSGLPSDRFFAERPEGSVSTLKIQRTQQEDSAVYLCASSSGQARGETQYFGPGTRLLVL.

This clonotype was observed many times. The chain carries TRBV19 and TRBJ2-7; either TRBD1 or TRBD2 may supply D (5 bases each). CDR1 and CDR2 from the germline V gene are LNHDA and SQIVND (reference sequence). This CDR3 spans 17 amino acids. V lost 5 bases to trimming and J lost 2 bases, with 22 bases between them. CDR3 protein: CASSRRASGTAAYEQYF. The DNA of the CDR3 is TGTGCCAGTAGTCGTCGCGCATCCGGGACGGCAGCCTACGAGCAGTACTTC. The variable domain in full, with the rest retrieved from reference TRBV19 and TRBJ2-7, is DGGITQSPKYLFRKEGQNVTLSCEQNLNHDAMYWYRQDPGQGLRLIYYSQIVNDFQKGDIAEGYSVSREKKESFPLTVTSAQKNPTAFYLCASSRRASGTAAYEQYFGPGTRLTVT.